This TCR beta chain was sequenced during a study of cytomegalovirus exposure and HLA in healthy donors. Study-level findings and limits: The classifier reportedly diagnosed cytomegalovirus status with high specificity and sensitivity.

J gave up 4 bases and V 4 bases, and 2 bases lay outside the gene matches. Germline V CDR1 and CDR2: MNHEY, SMNVEV (reference sequence). The length of the CDR3 is 15 residues. Worth noting for this clone: Its specificity is unknown.

Assay used: immunoSEQ multiplex PCR; TCRdb lists only in-frame clones, some missing. The repertoire holds fewer than 150,000 clones, 85% to 90% seen once, with just under 8% in the top ten. The V gene is TRBV27, the J gene TRBJ1-6; 9 nucleotides match TRBD1. Sequencing used PBMCs. This TCR was sampled from a woman under 30 in good health and CMV-seropositive. The CDR3 coding sequence is TGTGCCAGCAGTTACGGGACAGGGTATAATTCACCCCTCCACTTT. As protein: CASSYGTGYNSPLHF.